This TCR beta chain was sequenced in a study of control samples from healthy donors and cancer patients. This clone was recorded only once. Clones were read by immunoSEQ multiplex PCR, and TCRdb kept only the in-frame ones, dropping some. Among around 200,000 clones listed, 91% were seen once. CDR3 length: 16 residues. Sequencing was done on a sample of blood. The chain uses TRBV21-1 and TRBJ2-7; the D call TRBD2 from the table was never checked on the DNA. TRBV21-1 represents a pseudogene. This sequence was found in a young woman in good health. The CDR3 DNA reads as TGTGCCAGCAGCAAGTCGCCAGCGGGGAGACCCTACGAGCAGTACTTC. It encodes CASSKSPAGRPYEQYF.